The 28 T cell receptor beta chains below were found in one sample sequenced in a study of patients and donors after allogeneic stem cell transplantation. TCRdb passed the RT-PCR reads through MiXCR, listing each CDR3 protein once. The sample carries 200,000 to 250,000 distinct CDR3 sequences, about 38% recorded once. Sequences were obtained from blood, either unsorted or a sorted T cell fraction (not recorded which). These TCRs come from a human donor who was either an allogeneic HSCT recipient or a stem cell or donor lymphocyte infusion donor (not recorded which). It is not recorded whose cells these are; they may come from a transplant donor.

This clonotype was seen only a few times. The rearrangement joins TRBV20-1 to TRBJ2-1; D gene uncertain. This CDR3 comprises 14 residues. Trimming shortened V by 2 bases and J by 2 bases, and 10 bases separated the two germline ends. Germline V lookup: CDR1 DFQATT, CDR2 SNEGSKA (reference sequence). The CDR3 spells CSARKEGTYNEQFF. CDR3 in DNA: TGCAGTGCTAGAAAGGAAGGGACCTACAATGAGCAGTTCTTC.

This clonotype was picked up a small number of times. This chain uses TRBV20-1 with TRBJ1-1; 8 bases line up with TRBD1. The CDR3 is 12 amino acids. V shed 3 bases and J 7 bases; nucleotides not matched to a gene: 4. Germline values: CDR1 DFQATT, CDR2 SNEGSKA (reference sequence). The CDR3 region is CSASQGAIEAFF. DNA for the CDR3: TGCAGTGCTAGCCAGGGGGCGATTGAAGCTTTCTTT.

This clonotype has more than one count but fewer than ten. The V and J genes are TRBV6-5 and TRBJ1-3, with D possibly being TRBD1 (6 bases). This CDR3 has 16 amino acids. The V and J ends lost 5 bases and 2 bases respectively, with 16 bases between them. CDR1 is MNHEY, CDR2 SVGAGI, per germline. The DNA of the CDR3 is TGTGCCAGCAGTAGAGGCTCACAGGGACCTGGAAACACCATATATTTT. It yields the protein CASSRGSQGPGNTIYF.

The chain is built from TRBV5-1 and TRBJ1-4; D may be TRBD1 (5 bases). Trimming pared 4 bases from V and 5 bases from J, leaving 9 bases between. The CDR3 is 13 amino acids. Germline CDR1 reads SGHRS; CDR2 reads YFSETQ. CDR3 protein: CASSRGQNEKLFF. The CDR3 DNA reads TGCGCCAGCAGCCGCGGACAAAATGAAAAACTGTTTTTT.

The V call is TRBV7-2, the J call TRBJ2-4; D could derive from TRBD1 or TRBD2 (5 bases each). Germline CDR1 SGHTA, CDR2 FQGNSA. The V gene lost 4 bases and the J gene lost 4 bases, with 26 bases spanning the gap. The CDR3 runs to 19 residues. The DNA for the CDR3 is TGTGCCAGCAGCTACCCAGGGCGGATGGAAATTCTAGCAAAAAACATTCAGTACTTC. This encodes CASSYPGRMEILAKNIQYF.

As to this clonotype: The junction does not match germline at one end; this may be a read error. The chain is built from TRBV6-5 and TRBJ1-2, with D perhaps matching TRBD1 (5 bases). CDR3 length: 14 amino acids. Germline values: CDR1 MNHEY, CDR2 SVGAGI. The CDR3 DNA reads as TGTGACAGCAGTCTGACCGGGGGTAGCTATGGCTACAACTTC. Amino acids: CDSSLTGGSYGYNF.

The sample holds one count of this clonotype. V and J are TRBV5-1 and TRBJ1-3; D unclear. Germline CDR1 SGHRS, CDR2 YFSETQ. V lost 4 bases to trimming and J lost 0 bases, with 8 bases between them. This CDR3 has 14 residues. CDR3 in DNA: TGCGCCAGCAGCACGGGGAGCTCTGGAAACACCATATATTTT. This sequence encodes CASSTGSSGNTIYF.

The chain couples TRBV7-9 to TRBJ1-5; 7 positions agree with TRBD1. Trimming took 5 bases from V and 6 from J; bases not matched to a gene: 7. Looked up from germline, CDR1 is SEHNR and CDR2 is FQNEAQ (reference sequence). This CDR3 is built from 14 residues. CDR3 DNA sequence: TGTGCCAGCAGCCCGTCGACAGGGCCTCAGCCCCAGCATTTT. As protein: CASSPSTGPQPQHF. The variable domain in full, with the rest retrieved from reference TRBV7-9 and TRBJ1-5, is DTGVSQNPRHKITKRGQNVTFRCDPISEHNRLYWYRQTLGQGPEFLTYFQNEAQLEKSRLLSDRFSAERPKGSFSTLEIQRTEQGDSAMYLCASSPSTGPQPQHFGDGTRLSIL.

This chain joins TRBV12-3 or TRBV12-4 and TRBJ1-2; D gene unclear. V was trimmed by 3 bases and J by 4 bases, leaving 12 bases between them. CDR3 length: 14 residues. The CDR3 reads CASSFNARIYGYTF. In DNA form, the CDR3 reads TGTGCCAGCAGTTTTAACGCGCGTATCTATGGCTACACCTTC.

This clonotype turned up a few times. The rearrangement links TRBV18 to TRBJ1-2; D is undetermined. This CDR3 is built from 14 residues. The germline V gene has CDR1 KGHSH and CDR2 LQKENI. V was cut by 3 bases and J by 4 bases, with 12 bases left in between. This CDR3 reads CASSPRQETYGYTF. DNA of the CDR3: TGTGCCAGCTCACCGCGGCAGGAGACCTATGGCTACACCTTC.

The chain carries TRBV9 and TRBJ1-1; tentatively, D is TRBD1 (6 bases). The V and J ends lost 4 bases and 1 base respectively, with 17 bases between them. Germline V gives CDR1 SGDLS, CDR2 YYNGEE. The CDR3 runs to 16 residues. As DNA, the CDR3 is TGTGCCAGCAGCCTAGGGGGGGCCCGACCGAACACTGAAGCTTTCTTT. It yields the protein CASSLGGARPNTEAFF.

V gene TRBV28 combines with J gene TRBJ2-1; no clear D. Between the trimmed V and J ends, which lost 5 bases and 15 bases, there was a span of 17 bases. The CDR3 loop spans 12 amino acids. Germline CDR1 is MDHEN and CDR2 is SYDVKM. The CDR3 region is CASSLELFQRFF. CDR3 coding DNA: TGTGCCAGCAGTCTTGAGCTATTCCAACGGTTCTTC.

This clonotype was observed a handful of times. The chain recombines TRBV5-1 with TRBJ1-1; possibly TRBD1 for D (6 bases). V was shortened by 4 bases and J by 1 base, with 14 bases between the two germline ends. Germline V gene data show CDR1 as SGHRS and CDR2 as YFSETQ. This CDR3 region has 15 residues. The CDR3 DNA follows: TGCGCCAGCAGCACCTTGACAGGAGGGAACACTGAAGCTTTCTTT. Translating gives CASSTLTGGNTEAFF.

There are a few counts of this clonotype. The chain combines TRBV4-2 with TRBJ2-1; D gene unclear. Germline CDR1 and CDR2: LGHNA and YNFKEQ. The CDR3 sequence is 16 residues long. Trimming stripped 1 base from V and 0 bases from J, with 10 bases between. DNA for the CDR3: TGTGCCAGCAGCCAAGGGCCAGGAACCTCCTACAATGAGCAGTTCTTC. Its protein product is CASSQGPGTSYNEQFF.

This clonotype was counted at least ten times. The V call is TRBV5-1, the J call TRBJ1-4; D is uncertain. V dropped 3 bases and J dropped 5 bases, with 14 bases sitting between them. CDR1 and CDR2 (germline): SGHRS, YFSETQ. The length of the CDR3 is 15 residues. Written as DNA, the CDR3 is TGCGCCAGCAGCTGGACCTTCGGGGAGAATGAAAAACTGTTTTTT. This codes for CASSWTFGENEKLFF.

The chain recombines TRBV4-3 with TRBJ1-6; the D gene is possibly TRBD1 (5 bases). The CDR3 has 16 residues. Trimming pared 1 base from V and 10 bases from J, leaving 17 bases between. CDR1 and CDR2 from the germline V gene are LGHNA and YSLEER. Here the CDR3 reads CASSQGGDRPGSPLHF. CDR3 sequence (DNA): TGCGCCAGCAGCCAAGGAGGAGACAGACCGGGATCACCCCTCCACTTT.

The chain links TRBV18 to TRBJ2-2; 10 nucleotides line up with TRBD1. Germline V gene data show CDR1 as KGHSH and CDR2 as LQKENI. The V segment lost 8 bases and the J segment 6 bases; nucleotides outside the gene matches: 6. This CDR3 region has 14 residues. CDR3 protein: CASLGTGASGELFF. As DNA, the CDR3 is TGTGCCAGCCTCGGGACAGGGGCCTCCGGGGAGCTGTTTTTT.

This clonotype has only a few counts. V gene TRBV28 combines with J gene TRBJ2-7, with 9 nucleotides matching TRBD1. The germline CDR1 and CDR2 sequences are MDHEN and SYDVKM. The CDR3 covers 16 residues. The J segment lost 3 bases and the V segment lost 5 bases, leaving 11 bases of the junction unmatched. Here the CDR3 reads CASSPPTGTGSYEQYF. The CDR3 DNA follows: TGTGCCAGCAGTCCTCCTACCGGGACAGGGAGCTACGAGCAGTACTTC.

This rearrangement joins TRBV5-1 to TRBJ1-4; 9 nucleotides agree with TRBD1. The CDR3 has 16 amino acids. Germline CDR1 SGHRS, CDR2 YFSETQ. The V and J ends lost 0 bases and 7 bases, in that order; junction bases with no gene match: 7. In DNA form, the CDR3 reads TGCGCCAGCAGCTTGGTGGGACAGGGTCAAATTGAAAAACTGTTTTTT. This gives the protein CASSLVGQGQIEKLFF.

This clonotype was observed a few times. This rearrangement joins TRBV29-1 to TRBJ1-4; no reliable D call. Trimming took 1 base from V and 8 from J, leaving 14 bases between them. The CDR3 is made up of 14 amino acids. CDR1 and CDR2 (germline): SQVTM, ANQGSEA. CDR3 coding DNA: TGCAGCGTTGAAGCAGTAGGGATTCGGGAAAAACTGTTTTTT. It translates to CSVEAVGIREKLFF.

This chain links TRBV6-5 with TRBJ2-3, with a possible D match to TRBD1 (6 bases). This CDR3 spans 15 amino acids. Trimming removed 7 bases from V and 0 bases from J, with 14 bases in between. Per the germline V gene, CDR1 is MNHEY and CDR2 is SVGAGI. CDR3 sequence (DNA): TGTGCCAGCATGAGCAGGGGTTCTAGCACAGATACGCAGTATTTT. This sequence encodes CASMSRGSSTDTQYF.

The gene calls are TRBV10-3 and TRBJ2-4; unclear D gene. Germline V gene sequence: CDR1 ENHRY, CDR2 SYGVKD. The V and J ends lost 0 bases and 7 bases respectively, with 10 bases between them. The CDR3 runs 14 residues. CDR3 protein: CAISESGISNIQYF. CDR3 bases: TGTGCCATCAGTGAGTCCGGTATTTCGAACATTCAGTACTTC.

This clonotype appeared a few times. V gene TRBV5-1 combines with J gene TRBJ2-3, with TRBD2 as a possible D gene (5 bases). CDR3 length: 14 residues. The ends were cut back, 4 bases at V and 3 bases at J, with 12 bases in the middle. Germline lookup yields CDR1 SGHRS and CDR2 YFSETQ. CDR3 sequence: CASSLGLLTDTQYF. CDR3 nucleotides: TGCGCCAGCAGCCTTGGACTTTTAACAGATACGCAGTATTTT.

The J gene is TRBJ1-4, the V gene TRBV28; D might be TRBD1 (5 bases). Trimming stripped 5 bases from V and 8 bases from J, with 24 bases between. The CDR3 contains 17 residues. Germline values: CDR1 MDHEN, CDR2 SYDVKM. The CDR3 loop is CASSGAAWAHGREKLFF. In nucleotides, the CDR3 is TGTGCCAGCAGTGGGGCGGCGTGGGCGCACGGTCGGGAAAAACTGTTTTTT. Supplemented by reference TRBV28 and TRBJ1-4, the full variable domain reads DVKVTQSSRYLVKRTGEKVFLECVQDMDHENMFWYRQDPGLGLRLIYFSYDVKMKEKGDIPEGYSVSREKKERFSLILESASTNQTSMYLCASSGAAWAHGREKLFFGSGTQLSVL.

This clonotype has just a few counts. This chain uses TRBV9 with TRBJ2-5; 7 nucleotides line up with TRBD1. V shed 0 bases and J 1 base; nucleotides not matched to a gene: 3. The CDR3 runs 15 residues. Germline V CDR1 and CDR2: SGDLS, YYNGEE. The chain's CDR3 is CASSVGDRVQETQYF. Here the CDR3 DNA reads TGTGCCAGCAGCGTAGGGGACAGAGTCCAAGAGACCCAGTACTTC.

This chain links TRBV5-1 with TRBJ2-3; TRBD2 might be the D (5 bases). Germline lookup yields CDR1 SGHRS and CDR2 YFSETQ. Trimming removed 3 bases at V and 0 bases at J, with 11 bases between. The CDR3 totals 15 residues. The CDR3 DNA reads TGCGCCAGCAGCTCCGGGGTCTCTAGCACAGATACGCAGTATTTT. It specifies CASSSGVSSTDTQYF.

The chain joins TRBV6-2 or TRBV6-3 to TRBJ2-5; 9 nucleotides line up with TRBD2. The CDR3 extends over 15 amino acids. Germline lookup yields CDR1 MNHEY and CDR2 SVGEGT. With 4 bases clipped from V and 1 base from J, the junction kept 4 bases outside the gene matches. CDR3 sequence reads: CASSSQRGAQETQYF. Here the CDR3 DNA reads TGTGCCAGCAGTTCACAGCGGGGGGCCCAAGAGACCCAGTACTTC.

J is TRBJ2-3 and V is TRBV7-9; D uncertain. Germline values: CDR1 SEHNR, CDR2 FQNEAQ (reference sequence). The CDR3 is 16 residues long. V was clipped by 5 bases and J by 0 bases, with 15 bases between them. CDR3 protein: CASSRRENPSTDTQYF. The CDR3, as DNA: TGTGCCAGCAGCCGAAGAGAGAACCCAAGCACAGATACGCAGTATTTT. Supplemented by reference TRBV7-9 and TRBJ2-3, the full variable domain reads DTGVSQNPRHKITKRGQNVTFRCDPISEHNRLYWYRQTLGQGPEFLTYFQNEAQLEKSRLLSDRFSAERPKGSFSTLEIQRTEQGDSAMYLCASSRRENPSTDTQYFGPGTRLTVL.